This T cell receptor beta chain comes out of a study of blood T cell repertoires in COVID-19. About the research overall: Italy, Spain and the United States were the sources of the convalescent and acute COVID-19 samples. T cells, B-cell-depleted T cells, or PBMCs provided the cDNA or gDNA that served as material.

Trimming took 3 bases from V and 0 from J; bases not matched to a gene: 6. The CDR3 consists of 16 residues. CDR1 is SGHKS and CDR2 is YYEKEE in the germline V gene (reference sequence). Original data processing: Amplified reference gene primers provided the basis for estimating nucleated cell counts. TCRdb keeps only in-frame clones here, not all; method: immunoSEQ multiplex PCR. Clonal size and the V and J genes are those of that table, whereas D and trimming came from the DNA. This sample yields about 65,000 clones, of which approximately 93% are seen a single time; 2.9% belongs to the top ten. This receptor was taken from a man aged 70 or older with active COVID-19. Sequenced sample: peripheral blood. J is TRBJ1-3 and V is TRBV5-5; 7 bases map to TRBD1. This CDR3 reads CASSSTGQSSGNTIYF. For the CDR3, the DNA is TGTGCCAGCAGCTCGACGGGACAGAGCTCTGGAAACACCATATATTTT.